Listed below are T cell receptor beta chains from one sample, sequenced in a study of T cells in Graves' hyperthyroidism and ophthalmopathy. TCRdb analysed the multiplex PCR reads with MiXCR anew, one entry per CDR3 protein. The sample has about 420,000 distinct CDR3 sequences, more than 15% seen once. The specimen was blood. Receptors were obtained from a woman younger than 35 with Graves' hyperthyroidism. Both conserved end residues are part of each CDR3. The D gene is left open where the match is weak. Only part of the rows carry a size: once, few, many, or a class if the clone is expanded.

TGTGCCAGCAGTGAAGCGACGAGCTCCTATAATTCACCCCTCCACTTT | CASSEATSSYNSPLHF | TRBJ1-6 | - | TRBV2 | -
TGTGCCAGCACCCGTCGACCAGCAACTAATGAAAAACTGTTTTTT | CASTRRPATNEKLFF | TRBJ1-4 | - | TRBV6-2/TRBV6-3 | -
TGCGCCAGCAGCTTGGAACCAGGTCAGCCCCAGCATTTT | CASSLEPGQPQHF | TRBJ1-5 | - | TRBV5-1 | few
TGTGCCAGCAGTTTATCTCTAGCGGGCCGATACAATGAGCAGTTCTTC | CASSLSLAGRYNEQFF | TRBJ2-1 | TRBD2 | TRBV3-1 | -
TGTGCCAGCAGTTTAACAGGCAGTAGAAATGAAAAACTGTTTTTT | CASSLTGSRNEKLFF | TRBJ1-4 | - | TRBV28 | many
TGTGCCTGGAGGGCGGGGCGGGAGACCCAGTACTTC | CAWRAGRETQYF | TRBJ2-5 | - | TRBV2 | -
TGTGCCAGCAGCTTAGGACTAGCTGACACCGGGGAGCTGTTTTTT | CASSLGLADTGELFF | TRBJ2-2 | TRBD2 | TRBV11-3 | many
TGTGCCAGCAGCCGGGGACAGGGGGCGAGGGGGGCCAACGTCCTGACTTTC | CASSRGQGARGANVLTF | TRBJ2-6 | TRBD1 | TRBV5-4 | few
TGTGCCACCAGTGACACGGGACTGGGAGGTGAGCAGTTCTTC | CATSDTGLGGEQFF | TRBJ2-1 | - | TRBV24-1 | many
TGTGCCAGCAGCTTAGGGGGCGATCCCGCTGGCTACACCTTC | CASSLGGDPAGYTF | TRBJ1-2 | - | TRBV11-2 | few
TGTGCCAGCAGCTTACAGCCGGGACAGGGGAGGGAGACCCAGTACTTC | CASSLQPGQGRETQYF | TRBJ2-5 | TRBD1 | TRBV5-6 | -
TGTGCCAGCAGTGAACGCTCCTATAATTCACCCCTCCACTTT | CASSERSYNSPLHF | TRBJ1-6 | - | TRBV2 | many
TGTGCCAGCAGTAACAGGGGGAGACATGCTAATGAAAAACTGTTTTTT | CASSNRGRHANEKLFF | TRBJ1-4 | TRBD1 | TRBV27 | few
TGCGCGATTAAAGTGGGACTAGCGGGAGGCCACGAGCAGTACTTC | CAIKVGLAGGHEQYF | TRBJ2-7 | TRBD2 | TRBV10-1 | few
TGTGCCACCAGTAGGAAACAGAATCACGAGCAGTACTTC | CATSRKQNHEQYF | TRBJ2-7 | - | TRBV24-1 | many